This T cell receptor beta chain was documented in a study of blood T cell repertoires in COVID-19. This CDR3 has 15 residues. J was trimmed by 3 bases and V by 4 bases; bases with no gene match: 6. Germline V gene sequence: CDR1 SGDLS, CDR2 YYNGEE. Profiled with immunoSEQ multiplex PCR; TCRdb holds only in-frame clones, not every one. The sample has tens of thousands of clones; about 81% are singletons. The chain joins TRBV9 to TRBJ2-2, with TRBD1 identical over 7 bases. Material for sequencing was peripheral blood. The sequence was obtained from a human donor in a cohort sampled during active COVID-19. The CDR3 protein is CASSSRGQDTGELFF. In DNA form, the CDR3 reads TGTGCCAGCAGCTCGAGGGGGCAGGACACCGGGGAGCTGTTTTTT.